The 20 T cell receptor beta chains listed next were all sequenced from one sample in a study of early T cells in non-severe SARS-CoV-2 infection. TCRdb processed the 5' RACE reads anew with MiXCR; each CDR3 protein has one entry. This sample has 70,000 to 80,000 distinct CDR3 sequences, with under 15% found just once. This specimen consisted of whole blood, obtained at baseline. These receptors all stem from an adult who was a healthcare worker with PCR-confirmed SARS-CoV-2 infection or an uninfected control (not recorded which).

This clonotype was seen at least ten times. The rearrangement joins TRBV5-1 to TRBJ2-3; D not certain. V lost 0 bases and J lost 1, with 9 bases in between. The CDR3 has 15 amino acids. Germline V gives CDR1 SGHRS, CDR2 YFSETQ. Here the CDR3 reads CASSLANRRTDTQYF. CDR3 in DNA: TGCGCCAGCAGCTTGGCCAACCGGCGCACAGATACGCAGTATTTT. The full variable domain, with the rest looked up from reference TRBV5-1 and TRBJ2-3, is KAGVTQTPRYLIKTRGQQVTLSCSPISGHRSVSWYQQTPGQGLQFLFEYFSETQRNKGNFPGRFSGRQFSNSRSEMNVSTLELGDSALYLCASSLANRRTDTQYFGPGTRLTVL.

The genes are TRBV6-2 or TRBV6-3 and TRBJ2-3; tentative D call: TRBD1 (5 bases). Deletions cut 3 bases from V and 0 bases from J, with 10 bases between. The CDR3 spans 15 residues. Looked up from germline, CDR1 is MNHEY and CDR2 is SVGEGT. CDR3 nucleotide sequence: TGTGCCAGCAGTTATGGGGCCCCGAGCACAGATACGCAGTATTTT. Translating it yields CASSYGAPSTDTQYF.

In its sample, this clonotype was seen a few times. The V gene is TRBV3-1, the J gene TRBJ2-2, with no clear D. The CDR3 loop spans 13 amino acids. Germline V lookup: CDR1 LGHDT, CDR2 YNNKEL (reference sequence). V shed 4 bases and J shed 0 bases, with 3 bases lying between them. Here the CDR3 reads CASSRPNTGELFF. In DNA, the CDR3 is TGTGCCAGCAGCCGCCCGAACACCGGGGAGCTGTTTTTT.

V usage is TRBV5-1 and J usage is TRBJ2-2; 9 bases are a match to TRBD2. The CDR3 spans 16 residues. Trimming removed 4 bases from V and 4 bases from J; junction bases left unmatched: 8. CDR1 and CDR2 from the germline V gene are SGHRS and YFSETQ. CDR3: CASSVLAGLSTGELFF. The CDR3 DNA follows: TGCGCCAGCAGCGTACTAGCGGGCCTTAGCACCGGGGAGCTGTTTTTT.

This clonotype has just a few counts. The chain couples TRBV7-9 to TRBJ1-4; no clear D. Between the trimmed V and J ends, which lost 6 bases and 6 bases, there was a span of 14 bases. This CDR3 spans 14 amino acids. Per the germline V gene, CDR1 is SEHNR and CDR2 is FQNEAQ (reference sequence). The CDR3 DNA is TGTGCCAGCAGTCCCCGGACCAGTCATGAAAAACTGTTTTTT. It translates to CASSPRTSHEKLFF.

The genes are TRBV2 and TRBJ1-1; 7 nucleotides align to TRBD1. Germline loops: CDR1 SNHLY, CDR2 FYNNEI. V lost 8 bases and J lost 4; bases outside the gene matches: 4. The CDR3 is 12 residues long. In nucleotides, the CDR3 is TGTGCCAGCCGGACAGGCCCCACTGAAGCTTTCTTT. This encodes CASRTGPTEAFF.

The rearrangement links TRBV15 to TRBJ2-7, with 7 bases lining up with TRBD1. Germline trimming cut 6 bases from V and 7 bases from J; bases unmatched to any gene: 9. The CDR3 covers 13 residues. Germline CDR1 and CDR2: LNHNV and YYDKDF (reference sequence). The CDR3 coding sequence is TGTGCCACCAGTACAGGGGCCACGGGGGAGCAGTACTTC. Protein sequence: CATSTGATGEQYF.

This clonotype has ten or more counts. The CDR3 is CSARDRRVNTEAFF. CDR3 sequence (DNA): TGCAGTGCTAGAGATCGGAGGGTGAACACTGAAGCTTTCTTT. The chain is built from TRBV20-1 and TRBJ1-1; D not certain. V was pared by 0 bases and J by 0 bases, with 8 bases between. Germline CDR1 and CDR2: DFQATT and SNEGSKA (reference sequence). This CDR3 region has 14 residues.

This clonotype was counted ten times or more. The gene calls are TRBV27 and TRBJ2-3; D is unclear. Germline V gene lookup returns CDR1 MNHEY and CDR2 SMNVEV (reference sequence). Trimming removed 5 bases from V and 1 base from J, with 10 bases in between. CDR3 size: 14 residues. The CDR3 region is CASSRARGTDTQYF. The CDR3 nucleotides read TGTGCCAGCAGTAGGGCTAGGGGCACAGATACGCAGTATTTT.

This sequence joins TRBV29-1 and TRBJ2-7, with 9 bases identical to TRBD1. The CDR3 totals 12 residues. V shed 5 bases and J 4 bases; nucleotides not matched to a gene: 3. CDR1 SQVTM and CDR2 ANQGSEA come from the germline V gene. As DNA, the CDR3 is TGCAGCGTTACCGGGACAGGGTACGAGCAGTACTTC. It encodes CSVTGTGYEQYF.

The CDR3 nucleotides are TGTGCCAGCAGTCGGGACAGGGGGCTCCAGCCCCAGCATTTT. Protein sequence: CASSRDRGLQPQHF. The V and J genes are TRBV12-3 or TRBV12-4 and TRBJ1-5; 12 bases align to TRBD1. The ends lost 5 bases at V and 7 bases at J; junction bases unmatched: 3. CDR3 length: 14 amino acids.

This clonotype has ten or more counts. This chain links TRBV9 with TRBJ2-3; D gene ambiguous. The V gene lost 1 base and the J gene lost 1 base, with 13 bases spanning the gap. The CDR3 sequence is 16 residues long. Per the germline V gene, CDR1 is SGDLS and CDR2 is YYNGEE. The CDR3 sequence is CASSVKGYLGTDTQYF. CDR3 nucleotides: TGTGCCAGCAGCGTAAAGGGATATCTTGGCACAGATACGCAGTATTTT.

This clonotype appeared a few times. The chain joins TRBV5-1 to TRBJ2-7; D call uncertain. Germline CDR1 is SGHRS and CDR2 is YFSETQ. V shed 0 bases and J shed 3 bases, with 4 bases lying between them. This CDR3 comprises 12 residues. The CDR3 loop reads CASSLGIYEQYF. CDR3 nucleotides: TGCGCCAGCAGCTTGGGTATCTACGAGCAGTACTTC.

This clonotype was observed at least ten times. The V and J genes are TRBV28 and TRBJ2-7; no clear D gene. The ends were cut back, 4 bases at V and 5 bases at J, with 12 bases in the middle. The CDR3 runs to 13 residues. CDR1 and CDR2 from the germline V gene are MDHEN and SYDVKM. The CDR3 sequence is CASSSMGYNEQYF. CDR3 nucleotide sequence: TGTGCCAGCAGTTCGATGGGATACAACGAGCAGTACTTC.

This clonotype came up many times. The CDR3, as DNA: TGTGCCAGCAGCAAATACCTCAATAGCAATCAGCCCCAGCATTTT. Its protein is CASSKYLNSNQPQHF. The rearrangement links TRBV27 to TRBJ1-5; no definite D call. Trimming took 6 bases from V and 0 from J, leaving 12 bases between them. The CDR3 spans 15 residues. The germline CDR1 and CDR2 sequences are MNHEY and SMNVEV (reference sequence).

The table lists this clonotype with a few counts. The J gene is TRBJ2-5, the V gene TRBV7-9; D not certain. The CDR3 has 13 residues. Germline V gene data show CDR1 as SEHNR and CDR2 as FQNEAQ (reference sequence). V was pared by 1 base and J by 5 bases, with 8 bases between. The CDR3 nucleotides read TGTGCCAGCAGCTTAGTTGGGCAGGAGACCCAGTACTTC. Translated, it gives CASSLVGQETQYF.

This clonotype was detected a few times. The chain couples TRBV20-1 to TRBJ2-5; maybe TRBD1 (5 bases). Germline values: CDR1 DFQATT, CDR2 SNEGSKA (reference sequence). V gave up 4 bases and J gave up 5 bases, with 11 bases separating them. The CDR3 runs to 12 residues. The CDR3 protein is CSAKPKGETQYF. In nucleotides, the CDR3 is TGCAGTGCTAAACCTAAGGGGGAGACCCAGTACTTC.

This clonotype was counted only a few times. The rearrangement uses TRBV20-1 and TRBJ2-2; D gene unclear. Trimming removed 6 bases from V and 0 bases from J, with 11 bases in between. CDR3 length equals 14 residues. Per the germline V gene, CDR1 is DFQATT and CDR2 is SNEGSKA (reference sequence). CDR3 DNA: TGCAGTGCCCCGAATCGAGCGAACACCGGGGAGCTGTTTTTT. Amino acid sequence: CSAPNRANTGELFF.

This clonotype appeared many times. The V and J genes are TRBV10-2 and TRBJ1-5, with 7 bases lining up with TRBD1. The CDR3 length is 15 residues. V dropped 1 base and J dropped 1; count of bases not matched to a gene: 1. Germline CDR1 WSHSY, CDR2 SAAADI. The CDR3 loop reads CASSELGQSNQPQHF. CDR3 DNA: TGCGCCAGCAGTGAGTTGGGACAGAGCAATCAGCCCCAGCATTTT.

V usage is TRBV20-1 and J usage is TRBJ2-7; D is perhaps TRBD1 or TRBD2 (5 bases each). Germline V lookup: CDR1 DFQATT, CDR2 SNEGSKA (reference sequence). Trimming left V 0 bases short and J 7 bases short, with 13 bases between. The CDR3 spans 13 residues. Written as DNA, the CDR3 is TGCAGTGCTAGAGATCACGGGACCGGTGAGCAGTACTTC. Translation gives CSARDHGTGEQYF.